This TCR beta chain was identified during a study of molecular identifiers for immune sequencing clone quantification. This clonotype was detected ten times or more. Each CDR3 protein is one row after TCRdb ran MiXCR on the PCR reads. The table records 50,000 to 75,000 distinct CDR3 sequences, about 20% of them present only once. The receptor comes from a human donor in good health. Some libraries in this study had Jurkat cell RNA spiked in. What was sequenced was naive CD8+ T cells from blood, with Jurkat cell RNA spiked in. Specified subset: FACS-sorted CD8+CD4-CCR7+CD45RA+ naive T cells.

CDR3 region: CSAGGLAGGVVDEQFF. CDR3 nucleotide sequence: TGCAGTGCTGGGGGACTAGCGGGAGGCGTGGTGGATGAGCAGTTCTTC. This rearrangement joins TRBV20-1 to TRBJ2-1; 15 bases are shared with TRBD2. V shed 5 bases and J 8 bases; nucleotides not matched to a gene: 10. Germline CDR1 reads DFQATT; CDR2 reads SNEGSKA (reference sequence). This CDR3 is 16 amino acids long.